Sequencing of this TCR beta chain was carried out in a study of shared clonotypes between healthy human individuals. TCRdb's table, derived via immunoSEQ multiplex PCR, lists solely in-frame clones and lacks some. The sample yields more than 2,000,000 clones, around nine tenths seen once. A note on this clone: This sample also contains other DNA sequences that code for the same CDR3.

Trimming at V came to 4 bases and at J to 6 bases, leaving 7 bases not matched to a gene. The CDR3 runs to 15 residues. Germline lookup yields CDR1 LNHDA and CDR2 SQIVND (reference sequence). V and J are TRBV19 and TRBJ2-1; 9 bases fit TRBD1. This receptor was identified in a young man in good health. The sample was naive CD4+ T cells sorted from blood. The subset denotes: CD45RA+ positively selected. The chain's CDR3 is CASSTPGQGPNEQFF. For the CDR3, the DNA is TGTGCCAGTAGTACACCGGGACAGGGTCCCAATGAGCAGTTCTTC.